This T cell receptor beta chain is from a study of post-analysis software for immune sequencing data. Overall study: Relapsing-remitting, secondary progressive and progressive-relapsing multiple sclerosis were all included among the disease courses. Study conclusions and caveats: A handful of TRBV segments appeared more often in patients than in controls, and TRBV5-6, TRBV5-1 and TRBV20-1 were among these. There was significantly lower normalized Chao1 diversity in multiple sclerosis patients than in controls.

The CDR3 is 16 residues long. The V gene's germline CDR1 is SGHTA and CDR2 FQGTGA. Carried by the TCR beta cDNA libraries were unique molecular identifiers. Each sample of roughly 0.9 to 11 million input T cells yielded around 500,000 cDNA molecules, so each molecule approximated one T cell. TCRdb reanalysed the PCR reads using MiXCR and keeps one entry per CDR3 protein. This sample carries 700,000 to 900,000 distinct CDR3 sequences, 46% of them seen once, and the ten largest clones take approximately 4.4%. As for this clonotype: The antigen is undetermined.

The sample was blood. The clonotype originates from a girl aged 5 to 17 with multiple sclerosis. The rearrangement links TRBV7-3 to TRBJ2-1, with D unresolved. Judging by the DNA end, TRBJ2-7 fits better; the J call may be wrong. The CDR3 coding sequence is TGTGCCAGCAGCCCTTCGACCGGCACGCCATACAATGAGCAGTACTTC. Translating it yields CASSPSTGTPYNEQYF.